These T cell receptor beta chains were read from a single sample in a study of T cell responses to AZD1222 COVID-19 vaccine. Here immunoSEQ multiplex PCR was the method, and the copy in TCRdb shows in-frame clones only, minus some. The profile covers 150,000 or so clones, with roughly 90% appearing a single time and under 1.5% taken by the ten largest. This specimen consisted of peripheral blood, obtained on day 0 of AZD1222 vaccination. Receptor source: an adult in good health. Both conserved end residues are part of each CDR3. The order of the fields is V gene, J gene, clone size, D gene, CDR3 protein, CDR3 DNA. D genes are given only for firm matches. Clone size is stated in some rows and not others, as once, few, many or a class when expanded.

V: TRBV11-2; J: TRBJ1-6; size: -; D: TRBD1; CDR3: CASSPQGMVNSPLHF; DNA: TGTGCCAGCAGCCCACAGGGGATGGTCAATTCACCCCTCCACTTT
V: TRBV4-3; J: TRBJ2-1; size: -; D: TRBD2; CDR3: CASSQDQGLAGAWEQFF; DNA: TGCGCCAGCAGCCAAGATCAGGGGCTAGCGGGAGCATGGGAGCAGTTCTTC
V: TRBV9; J: TRBJ1-3; size: once; D: -; CDR3: CASSPQSSSGNTIYF; DNA: TGTGCCAGCAGCCCCCAGAGTTCCTCTGGAAACACCATATATTTT
V: TRBV9; J: TRBJ1-2; size: -; D: -; CDR3: CASSVAEIYGYTF; DNA: TGTGCCAGCAGCGTGGCCGAGATCTATGGCTACACCTTC
V: TRBV3-1/TRBV3-2; J: TRBJ2-2; size: few; D: -; CDR3: CASSQDENLGVSGELFF; DNA: TGTGCCAGCAGCCAAGATGAAAATTTAGGGGTATCCGGGGAGCTGTTTTTT
V: TRBV27; J: TRBJ1-6; size: -; D: -; CDR3: CASSLGIQRPLHF; DNA: TGTGCCAGCAGTTTAGGGATCCAGAGACCCCTCCACTTT
V: TRBV6-6; J: TRBJ2-7; size: -; D: -; CDR3: CASSYTGPNEQYF; DNA: TGTGCCAGCAGTTACACCGGACCCAACGAGCAGTACTTC
V: TRBV9; J: TRBJ1-4; size: -; D: TRBD1; CDR3: CASSGHGTEREKLFF; DNA: TGTGCCAGCAGCGGGCACGGGACAGAACGTGAAAAACTGTTTTTT
V: TRBV24-1; J: TRBJ2-2; size: medium-sized; D: -; CDR3: CATSGLVGGELFF; DNA: TGTGCCACCAGTGGACTAGTGGGTGGGGAGCTGTTTTTT
V: TRBV6-6; J: TRBJ1-1; size: -; D: -; CDR3: CASTPGDTEAFF; DNA: TGTGCCAGCACCCCCGGGGACACTGAAGCTTTCTTT
V: TRBV28; J: TRBJ1-1; size: -; D: -; CDR3: CASSPSKTPRGTEAFF; DNA: TGTGCCAGCAGTCCCTCAAAGACACCTCGAGGCACTGAAGCTTTCTTT
V: TRBV5-5; J: TRBJ1-5; size: once; D: -; CDR3: CASSPGTYSNQPQHF; DNA: TGTGCCAGCAGCCCCGGGACGTATAGCAATCAGCCCCAGCATTTT
V: TRBV2; J: TRBJ2-1; size: -; D: -; CDR3: CAIEQLSSYNEQFF; DNA: TGTGCCATTGAACAACTTAGCTCCTACAATGAGCAGTTCTTC
V: TRBV7-9; J: TRBJ2-1; size: -; D: -; CDR3: CASSLAKGSYNEQFF; DNA: TGTGCCAGCAGCTTAGCTAAAGGGTCCTACAATGAGCAGTTCTTC
V: TRBV29-1; J: TRBJ2-1; size: -; D: TRBD2; CDR3: CSVVSGGDNEQFF; DNA: TGCAGCGTTGTTAGCGGGGGGGACAATGAGCAGTTCTTC
V: TRBV6-5; J: TRBJ2-3; size: -; D: -; CDR3: CASTIQSSTDTQYF; DNA: TGTGCCAGCACTATCCAGTCCAGCACAGATACGCAGTATTTT
V: TRBV12-3/TRBV12-4; J: TRBJ1-1; size: -; D: -; CDR3: CASSYGGGTEAFF; DNA: TGTGCCAGCAGTTACGGAGGGGGCACTGAAGCTTTCTTT
V: TRBV7-3; J: TRBJ2-1; size: -; D: -; CDR3: CASSLRLFPNEQFF; DNA: TGTGCCAGCAGCTTAAGGCTATTCCCTAATGAGCAGTTCTTC
V: TRBV6-5; J: TRBJ1-4; size: -; D: -; CDR3: CASTLEGGNEKLFF; DNA: TGTGCCAGCACCCTGGAGGGGGGTAATGAAAAACTGTTTTTT
V: TRBV28; J: TRBJ1-4; size: -; D: -; CDR3: CASSSPSGSNEKLFF; DNA: TGTGCCAGCAGTTCCCCTTCGGGCTCAAATGAAAAACTGTTTTTT
V: TRBV28; J: TRBJ1-2; size: once; D: -; CDR3: CASTSRGYYGYTF; DNA: TGTGCCAGCACAAGTAGGGGGTACTATGGCTACACCTTC
V: TRBV7-3; J: TRBJ1-1; size: -; D: TRBD1; CDR3: CASSLKPTGVNTEAFF; DNA: TGTGCCAGCAGCTTAAAGCCTACAGGGGTGAACACTGAAGCTTTCTTT
V: TRBV11-2; J: TRBJ1-1; size: -; D: TRBD1; CDR3: CASSFGSQGEARMAFF; DNA: TGTGCCAGCAGCTTCGGTTCCCAGGGGGAGGCCCGTATGGCTTTCTTT
V: TRBV7-3; J: TRBJ2-3; size: -; D: -; CDR3: CASSLTPTGDTQYF; DNA: TGTGCCAGCAGCTTAACCCCCACAGGAGATACGCAGTATTTT
V: TRBV7-2; J: TRBJ2-1; size: -; D: -; CDR3: CASSLGRDVEQFF; DNA: TGTGCCAGCAGTCTCGGCCGGGATGTTGAGCAGTTCTTC
V: TRBV6-5; J: TRBJ2-3; size: -; D: -; CDR3: CASRTRISSTDTQYF; DNA: TGTGCCAGCAGAACACGGATTTCTAGCACAGATACGCAGTATTTT
V: TRBV7-2; J: TRBJ2-1; size: once; D: TRBD2; CDR3: CASSLLAGEYNEQFF; DNA: TGTGCCAGCAGCTTACTAGCGGGGGAATACAATGAGCAGTTCTTC
V: TRBV19; J: TRBJ1-5; size: -; D: TRBD1; CDR3: CASRDRGGGNQPQHF; DNA: TGTGCCAGTAGGGACAGGGGCGGAGGCAATCAGCCCCAGCATTTT
V: TRBV10-3; J: TRBJ2-1; size: -; D: -; CDR3: CAIERRNNEQFF; DNA: TGTGCCATCGAACGGAGGAACAATGAGCAGTTCTTC